This T cell receptor (beta chain) was identified during a study of cytomegalovirus exposure and HLA in healthy donors. Study observations and caveats: In vitro experiments confirmed that three CMV-associated chains were specific for CMV antigens. A few V segments could not be told apart, such as TRBV6-2 and TRBV6-3, and were left out. Fewer than 20,000 TCR beta sequences were associated with HLA alleles at 0.05 false discovery rate in a later analysis.

The CDR3 is 15 amino acids. Germline V gene lookup returns CDR1 SEHNR and CDR2 FQNEAQ (reference sequence). The V end lost 4 bases, the J end lost 7 bases, and 14 bases lay between the germline ends. The PCR had 60 Vbeta and 13 Jbeta primers. Sequencing used immunoSEQ multiplex PCR; TCRdb keeps in-frame clones, though not all of them. The profile shows under 200,000 clones, 70% to 80% of them singletons. Note on this clone: Its specificity is unknown.

J is TRBJ1-6 and V is TRBV7-9, with a possible D match to TRBD1 (5 bases). The sample comprised PBMCs. The sequence was collected from a woman aged 40 to 50 in good health and CMV-seronegative. CDR3 sequence reads: CASSWAGARNSPLHF. The CDR3 nucleotides read TGTGCCAGCAGCTGGGCTGGGGCGCGGAATTCACCCCTCCACTTT.